The 18 T cell receptor beta chains presented below share a single source sample, sequenced in a study of blood T cell repertoires in COVID-19. TCRdb's table, derived via immunoSEQ multiplex PCR, lists solely in-frame clones and lacks some. The repertoire holds about 300,000 clones, with approximately 88% as singletons. The source material was peripheral blood. These TCRs come from a human donor with COVID-19, enrolled during active disease. The donor label of this sample is uncertain.

The rearrangement joins TRBV6-5 to TRBJ2-7; 8 positions match TRBD1. The CDR3 has 13 residues. With 6 bases clipped from V and 4 bases from J, the junction kept 5 bases outside the gene matches. CDR1 and CDR2 from the germline V gene are MNHEY and SVGAGI. The CDR3 DNA follows: TGTGCCAGCAGGGGGACAGGCCTTTACGAGCAGTACTTC. Its protein is CASRGTGLYEQYF.

The rearrangement uses TRBV19 and TRBJ2-7; 8 bases map to TRBD2. Per the germline V gene, CDR1 is LNHDA and CDR2 is SQIVND (reference sequence). CDR3 size: 14 residues. J was trimmed by 5 bases and V by 4 bases; bases with no gene match: 7. In DNA, the CDR3 is TGTGCCAGTAGTACCGGGACTAGGGGTAACGAGCAGTACTTC. This gives the protein CASSTGTRGNEQYF.

The rearrangement links TRBV11-2 to TRBJ2-5; a weak D match, TRBD2 (5 bases). Trimming removed 2 bases at V and 4 bases at J, with 11 bases between. Germline V gives CDR1 SGHAT, CDR2 FQNNGV. CDR3 length: 14 amino acids. Here the CDR3 reads CASSLRTSAETQYF. The CDR3, as DNA: TGTGCCAGCAGCTTACGGACTTCCGCAGAGACCCAGTACTTC.

CDR3 region: CAYQRRWNTEAFF. CDR3 DNA: TGTGCCTACCAGCGTCGGTGGAACACTGAAGCTTTCTTT. The chain employs TRBV10-3 and TRBJ1-1; D is unresolved. Per germline, CDR1 ENHRY and CDR2 SYGVKD. Trimming pared 11 bases from V and 1 base from J, leaving 14 bases between. The CDR3 totals 13 residues.

The V call is TRBV5-1, the J call TRBJ2-3, with D possibly matching TRBD2 (6 bases). CDR3 length: 16 residues. Looked up from germline, CDR1 is SGHRS and CDR2 is YFSETQ. With 0 bases removed from V and 2 bases from J, the gap between germline ends came to 13 bases. In nucleotides, the CDR3 is TGCGCCAGCAGCTTGGATGGGGGAGGTGCCACAGATACGCAGTATTTT. Its translation is CASSLDGGGATDTQYF.

The V gene is TRBV2, the J gene TRBJ1-3; TRBD1 is a possible D gene (5 bases). This CDR3 is 14 amino acids long. Trimming took 2 bases from V and 3 from J, leaving 8 bases between them. The germline V gene encodes CDR1 SNHLY and CDR2 FYNNEI. CDR3 coding DNA: TGTGCCAGCAGTGAATGGGGACTTGGAAACACCATATATTTT. Amino acids: CASSEWGLGNTIYF.

The gene calls are TRBV30 and TRBJ2-1; TRBD2 aligns across 16 bases. J was trimmed by 6 bases and V by 2 bases; bases with no gene match: 7. CDR3 size: 17 residues. The V gene's germline CDR1 is GTSNPN and CDR2 SVGIG (reference sequence). CDR3 in amino acids: CAWSPGLAGGQGNEQFF. CDR3 in DNA: TGTGCCTGGAGTCCGGGACTAGCGGGAGGGCAAGGCAATGAGCAGTTCTTC.

The chain uses TRBV7-3 and TRBJ2-1; 7 bases map to TRBD2. The CDR3 loop spans 16 amino acids. Germline V gives CDR1 SGHTA, CDR2 FQGTGA. V was pared by 5 bases and J by 6 bases, with 13 bases of the junction left unmatched. CDR3 DNA sequence: TGTGCCAGCAGCCCCCTAGGAGCGGGAAGCCCCAATGAGCAGTTCTTC. It yields the protein CASSPLGAGSPNEQFF.

The chain joins TRBV5-1 to TRBJ1-6; D is uncertain. V gave up 0 bases and J gave up 10 bases, with 14 bases separating them. The CDR3 totals 15 residues. In germline, CDR1 is SGHRS, CDR2 YFSETQ. The CDR3 nucleotides read TGCGCCAGCAGCTTGGAGTGGACTAGTGGGTCACCCCTCCACTTT. Protein: CASSLEWTSGSPLHF.

This chain uses TRBV12-3 or TRBV12-4 with TRBJ1-1; D uncertain. Trimming cost V 3 bases and J 3 bases, with 8 bases left between them. This CDR3 comprises 13 residues. CDR3 region: CASSFELDTEAFF. In DNA form, the CDR3 reads TGTGCCAGCAGTTTTGAGTTGGACACTGAAGCTTTCTTT.

The CDR3 coding sequence is TGTGCCAGCAGCACATCCAGCGGGAGTTCATTCAATGAGCAGTTCTTC. This sequence encodes CASSTSSGSSFNEQFF. The chain carries TRBV28 and TRBJ2-1; TRBD2 matches 8 bases. Losses at the gene ends were 6 bases for V and 6 bases for J; bases not matched to a gene: 13. The CDR3 covers 16 residues. Germline lookup yields CDR1 MDHEN and CDR2 SYDVKM. The variable domain in full, with the rest retrieved from reference TRBV28 and TRBJ2-1, is DVKVTQSSRYLVKRTGEKVFLECVQDMDHENMFWYRQDPGLGLRLIYFSYDVKMKEKGDIPEGYSVSREKKERFSLILESASTNQTSMYLCASSTSSGSSFNEQFFGPGTRLTVL.

The V and J genes are TRBV6-2 or TRBV6-3 and TRBJ1-2; no clear D. Trimming left V 4 bases short and J 9 bases short, with 15 bases between. This CDR3 comprises 13 residues. Germline values: CDR1 MNHEY, CDR2 SVGEGT. As DNA, the CDR3 is TGTGCCAGCAGTTTCGCGACGGGTTGGAGCTACACCTTC. Translated, it gives CASSFATGWSYTF.

The chain is built from TRBV19 and TRBJ1-1, with D hard to call. The germline V and J ends were trimmed by 9 bases and 6 bases, with 14 bases remaining between them. Germline lookup yields CDR1 LNHDA and CDR2 SQIVND (reference sequence). The CDR3 loop spans 12 amino acids. In nucleotides, the CDR3 is TGTGCCAGCTCCAGACTTTTTTCTGAAGCTTTCTTT. As protein: CASSRLFSEAFF.

This clone came up a few times. The chain joins TRBV29-1 to TRBJ1-1, with D unresolved. V was clipped by 2 bases and J by 5 bases, with 6 bases between them. This CDR3 has 11 amino acids. Germline CDR1 SQVTM, CDR2 ANQGSEA. CDR3 DNA: TGCAGCGTTGAATTCCCAACTGAAGCTTTCTTT. It yields the protein CSVEFPTEAFF. Full variable domain (missing parts from reference TRBV29-1 and TRBJ1-1): SAVISQKPSRDICQRGTSLTIQCQVDSQVTMMFWYRQQPGQSLTLIATANQGSEATYESGFVIDKFPISRPNLTFSTLTVSNMSPEDSSIYLCSVEFPTEAFFGQGTRLTVV.

This rearrangement joins TRBV6-6 to TRBJ2-5, with 7 bases identical to TRBD1. CDR1 and CDR2 from the germline V gene are MNHNY and SVGAGI (reference sequence). The CDR3 consists of 14 residues. V lost 5 bases, J lost 4 bases, and 7 bases stayed unmatched. The CDR3 nucleotides are TGTGCCAGCAGTCGGGACAGCTGGGGAGAGACCCAGTACTTC. Translated: CASSRDSWGETQYF.

The chain combines TRBV6-4 with TRBJ2-2, with TRBD2 matching 7 bases. V lost 8 bases and J lost 5; bases outside the gene matches: 11. Per germline, CDR1 MRHNA and CDR2 SNTAGT. The CDR3 has 15 amino acids. The CDR3 spells CASASSVGGTGELFF. CDR3 coding DNA: TGTGCCAGCGCCTCTAGCGTCGGGGGGACCGGGGAGCTGTTTTTT.

The chain recombines TRBV7-2 with TRBJ1-6, with TRBD1 as a possible D gene (6 bases). This CDR3 is 17 amino acids long. Germline lookup yields CDR1 SGHTA and CDR2 FQGNSA. Trimming removed 5 bases at V and 9 bases at J, with 23 bases between. The CDR3 coding sequence is TGTGCCAGCAGCCAGACCCCTAATACAGGGTCGGCTTCACCCCTCCACTTT. Protein: CASSQTPNTGSASPLHF.

This chain links TRBV29-1 with TRBJ2-4; D not certain. Germline assignment: CDR1 SQVTM and CDR2 ANQGSEA. Between the trimmed V and J ends, which lost 2 bases and 0 bases, there was a span of 20 bases. The CDR3 covers 18 residues. CDR3 in amino acids: CSVETFREHPLAKNIQYF. CDR3 in DNA: TGCAGCGTTGAAACCTTTCGAGAGCACCCGCTAGCCAAAAACATTCAGTACTTC.